A selection of T cell receptor beta chains follows, all from one sample in a study of blood T cell repertoires in COVID-19. Some clones are missing from TCRdb's copy, which holds only in-frame ones; the method was immunoSEQ multiplex PCR. Of 380,000 or so clones in the sample, about 90% were seen once. Input material: PBMCs or T cells enriched from blood (not recorded which). All receptors derive from a man younger than 40 who had recovered from COVID-19. Both conserved end residues are part of each CDR3. D genes are given only for firm matches. Clone sizes are given selectively: once, few, many, or a class where the clone is expanded.

TRBD1	TRBV11-2	TRBJ1-1	NA	CASSLNPGGRTEAFF	TGTGCCAGCAGCCTTAACCCAGGGGGGAGAACTGAAGCTTTCTTT
TRBD1	TRBV5-5	TRBJ1-1	NA	CASGRQGNTEAFF	TGTGCCAGTGGGAGACAGGGAAACACTGAAGCTTTCTTT
TRBD1	TRBV27	TRBJ2-7	NA	CASSLDRGYEQYF	TGTGCCAGCAGTCTCGACAGGGGCTACGAGCAGTACTTC
NA	TRBV3-1/TRBV3-2	TRBJ1-2	NA	CASSQVGGSALIGSYGYTF	TGTGCCAGCAGCCAAGTTGGAGGGAGCGCGCTTATAGGTTCCTATGGCTACACCTTC
TRBD1	TRBV7-9	TRBJ1-4	NA	CASSSQGGTTNEKLFF	TGTGCCAGCAGCTCCCAGGGGGGAACAACTAATGAAAAACTGTTTTTT
NA	TRBV2	TRBJ2-1	NA	CASSPSESSYNEQFF	TGTGCCAGCAGTCCTTCCGAGAGCTCCTACAATGAGCAGTTCTTC
TRBD2	TRBV28	TRBJ2-3	NA	CASEEGGGRANTQYF	TGTGCCAGCGAAGAGGGCGGGGGGAGAGCAAATACGCAGTATTTT
TRBD1	TRBV3-1/TRBV3-2	TRBJ2-5	NA	CASSRGDRGLETQYF	TGTGCCAGCAGCCGCGGGGACAGGGGTTTGGAGACCCAGTACTTC
NA	TRBV19	TRBJ1-6	NA	CASSTGVGNNSPLHF	TGTGCCAGTAGTACAGGGGTGGGGAATAATTCACCCCTCCACTTT
TRBD2	TRBV4-3	TRBJ2-1	NA	CASSQDRTSGGAPRVF	TGCGCCAGCAGCCAAGACCGGACTAGCGGGGGGGCACCGCGGGTCTTC
TRBD1	TRBV6-5	TRBJ1-4	NA	CASSYSGQGDEKLFF	TGTGCCAGCAGTTACTCAGGACAGGGGGATGAAAAACTGTTTTTT
NA	TRBV30	TRBJ1-1	NA	CAWSRQVSLSAFF	TGTGCCTGGAGTAGGCAGGTCTCCCTGAGTGCTTTCTTT
NA	TRBV3-1/TRBV3-2	TRBJ1-2	NA	CASSQDAVPSYGYTF	TGTGCCAGCAGCCAAGACGCGGTCCCATCGTATGGCTACACCTTC
TRBD1	TRBV2	TRBJ1-3	NA	CASTQDRASGNTIYF	TGTGCCAGCACTCAGGACAGGGCCTCTGGAAACACCATATATTTT
TRBD1	TRBV5-5	TRBJ1-1	NA	CASSRPGTGNTEAFF	TGTGCCAGCAGCCGACCCGGGACAGGGAACACTGAAGCTTTCTTT
TRBD1	TRBV27	TRBJ2-2	NA	CASSTPRDRHTGELFF	TGTGCCAGCAGTACGCCTCGGGACAGACACACCGGGGAGCTGTTTTTT
NA	TRBV24-1	TRBJ1-1	NA	CATMNRANTEAFF	TGTGCCACAATGAACAGGGCGAACACTGAAGCTTTCTTT
NA	TRBV5-6	TRBJ1-2	NA	CASSLGGGDGYTF	TGTGCCAGCAGCCTTGGAGGTGGAGATGGCTACACCTTC
NA	TRBV4-3	TRBJ1-5	NA	CASSQDSQPGEPQHF	TGCGCCAGCAGCCAAGACTCACAGCCAGGTGAACCCCAGCATTTT
NA	TRBV5-1	TRBJ1-1	NA	CASSLEHNTEAFF	TGCGCCAGCAGCTTGGAACATAACACTGAAGCTTTCTTT
NA	TRBV2	TRBJ2-3	once	CASGPTASSYTQYF	TGTGCCAGTGGGCCCACTGCATCTTCTTATACGCAGTATTTT
TRBD1	TRBV10-3	TRBJ1-2	few	CAISETLGGDGYTF	TGTGCCATCAGTGAGACTCTAGGGGGCGATGGCTACACCTTC
NA	TRBV19	TRBJ2-5	NA	CASNPRPSTETQYF	TGTGCCAGTAACCCGAGGCCCAGCACCGAGACCCAGTACTTC
NA	TRBV2	TRBJ1-1	NA	CASNGGIRNTEAFF	TGTGCCAGCAATGGGGGGATTAGAAACACTGAAGCTTTCTTT
TRBD1	TRBV7-9	TRBJ1-2	NA	CASSQTTGGDGYTF	TGTGCCAGCAGCCAAACGACAGGGGGAGATGGCTACACCTTC
NA	TRBV12-5	TRBJ1-1	NA	CASGSQGLVTEAFF	TGTGCTAGTGGTTCACAGGGCCTGGTCACTGAAGCTTTCTTT
NA	TRBV6-2/TRBV6-3	TRBJ2-7	NA	CASSPGAVYEQYF	TGTGCCAGCAGTCCAGGGGCGGTGTACGAGCAGTACTTC
NA	TRBV20-1	TRBJ1-1	NA	CSASIYEAFF	TGCAGTGCTAGTATTTATGAAGCTTTCTTT
NA	TRBV6-1	TRBJ2-4	few	CASSEALWAGAKNIQYF	TGTGCCAGCAGTGAAGCGCTGTGGGCAGGGGCCAAAAACATTCAGTACTTC
NA	TRBV24-1	TRBJ1-1	NA	CATRGGAGDTEAFF	TGTGCCACCCGGGGAGGGGCCGGGGACACTGAAGCTTTCTTT
NA	TRBV2	TRBJ1-2	NA	CASRTGIYTF	TGTGCCAGCAGAACAGGAATCTACACCTTC
NA	TRBV19	TRBJ1-6	NA	CASNPRANSPLHF	TGTGCCAGTAATCCCAGGGCTAATTCACCCCTCCACTTT
TRBD1	TRBV15	TRBJ1-2	NA	CATSQGQARFGYTF	TGTGCCACCAGCCAAGGACAGGCGAGGTTTGGCTACACCTTC
TRBD1	TRBV2	TRBJ2-2	NA	CASRTDRGLVGELFF	TGTGCCAGCAGGACCGACAGGGGGCTCGTCGGGGAGCTGTTTTTT
TRBD1	TRBV6-5	TRBJ1-2	NA	CASSRSGGRGLSYTF	TGTGCCAGCAGCCGATCGGGGGGGAGGGGGCTGAGCTACACCTTC
TRBD2	TRBV7-9	TRBJ2-7	NA	CASSLKRISGGEQYF	TGTGCCAGCAGCTTAAAGAGGATTTCGGGGGGCGAGCAGTACTTC
NA	TRBV6-1	TRBJ2-5	NA	CASSEEGWETQYF	TGTGCCAGCAGTGAGGAGGGGTGGGAGACCCAGTACTTC
NA	TRBV18	TRBJ2-3	NA	CASSPRHNTQYF	TGTGCCAGCTCACCGCGACATAATACGCAGTATTTT
TRBD1	TRBV2	TRBJ1-2	few	CASRLRGGDDGYTF	TGTGCCAGCAGGCTCAGAGGGGGCGATGATGGCTACACCTTC
TRBD1	TRBV18	TRBJ1-1	NA	CASSPGQGMNTEAFF	TGTGCCAGCTCACCGGGACAGGGGATGAACACTGAAGCTTTCTTT